A single sample gave rise to the 20 T cell receptor beta chains below, sequenced in a study of blood T cell repertoires in COVID-19. Sequenced by immunoSEQ multiplex PCR; TCRdb stores in-frame clones only, minus some. Altogether fewer than 250,000 clones are present, about 81% being singletons, with the ten largest covering 7.8%. The sequenced material came from peripheral blood. The origin of the receptors is a woman aged 55-75 years with COVID-19, enrolled during active disease.

The rearrangement uses TRBV28 and TRBJ1-2; a weak D match, TRBD1 (6 bases). The CDR3 has 14 amino acids. CDR1 and CDR2 (germline): MDHEN, SYDVKM. The V and J ends lost 8 bases and 1 base respectively, with 14 bases between them. The CDR3 region is CASLGQPLNYGYTF. The CDR3 nucleotides are TGTGCCAGCCTTGGACAGCCTCTTAACTATGGCTACACCTTC.

V gene TRBV6-6 combines with J gene TRBJ1-2; possible D gene TRBD1, 6 bases. Per germline, CDR1 MNHNY and CDR2 SVGAGI (reference sequence). V was clipped by 5 bases and J by 2 bases, with 9 bases between them. The CDR3 extends over 13 amino acids. The CDR3 DNA follows: TGTGCCAGCAGTCCAGGGGCGAACTATGGCTACACCTTC. Encoded protein: CASSPGANYGYTF.

This chain connects TRBV5-5 to TRBJ1-4; 7 bases align to TRBD1. Germline V gene lookup returns CDR1 SGHKS and CDR2 YYEKEE (reference sequence). J gave up 8 bases and V 2 bases, and 9 bases lay outside the gene matches. There are 15 residues in the CDR3. CDR3 coding DNA: TGTGCCAGCAGCTTCCGGAGGGGGCTAGGGGAAAAACTGTTTTTT. Its protein is CASSFRRGLGEKLFF.

This clone showed up just once. The chain links TRBV24-1 to TRBJ2-5, with a possible D match to TRBD2 (5 bases). The germline V gene encodes CDR1 KGHDR and CDR2 SFDVKD. There are 14 residues in the CDR3. V dropped 1 base and J dropped 4 bases, with 9 bases sitting between them. Written as DNA, the CDR3 is TGTGCCACCAGTGATTTAGGCCGGGGAGAGACCCAGTACTTC. Its protein is CATSDLGRGETQYF.

V gene TRBV29-1 combines with J gene TRBJ1-2, with D tentatively TRBD1 (6 bases). The CDR3 is 13 residues long. CDR1 SQVTM and CDR2 ANQGSEA come from the germline V gene. The V and J ends lost 4 bases and 6 bases respectively, with 15 bases between them. The CDR3 here is CSVGRGGADGYTF. The CDR3 DNA reads TGCAGCGTTGGCCGCGGGGGGGCGGATGGCTACACCTTC.

In its sample, this clone was seen a few times. J is TRBJ2-4 and V is TRBV19, with D perhaps matching TRBD1 (6 bases). Between the trimmed V and J ends, which lost 10 bases and 0 bases, there was a span of 16 bases. Germline CDR1 is LNHDA and CDR2 is SQIVND (reference sequence). The CDR3 length is 15 residues. Here the CDR3 DNA reads TGTGCCACAAGAGGCCAGGGGCAAGCCAAAAACATTCAGTACTTC. Amino acids: CATRGQGQAKNIQYF.

This clone occurred many times. The chain combines TRBV27 with TRBJ2-3; TRBD2 matches 8 bases. CDR3 size: 17 residues. CDR1 and CDR2 from the germline V gene are MNHEY and SMNVEV (reference sequence). V gave up 1 base and J gave up 0 bases; unmatched junction bases: 6. The CDR3 DNA reads as TGTGCCAGCAGTTTATGGGCTAGCGGGCCAAGCACAGATACGCAGTATTTT. Its protein is CASSLWASGPSTDTQYF.

This clone was found once. The CDR3 is CASSLVSGGAIEQFF. For the CDR3, the DNA is TGCGCCAGCAGCTTGGTTAGCGGGGGGGCGATTGAGCAGTTCTTC. The V gene is TRBV5-1, the J gene TRBJ2-1, with 11 bases matching TRBD2. V dropped 0 bases and J dropped 9; count of bases not matched to a gene: 5. Germline-derived CDR1 and CDR2 are SGHRS and YFSETQ. The CDR3 runs 15 residues.

The chain uses TRBV7-9 and TRBJ2-2; the match to TRBD2 covers 7 bases. This CDR3 contains 14 residues. V shed 6 bases, J shed 5 bases, and the junction held 6 bases outside the gene matches. The germline gives CDR1 SEHNR, CDR2 FQNEAQ (reference sequence). CDR3 protein: CASRPFGGTGELFF. In nucleotides, the CDR3 is TGTGCCAGCAGACCATTCGGGGGGACCGGGGAGCTGTTTTTT.

The V call is TRBV3-1 (or the pseudogene TRBV3-2), the J call TRBJ1-1, with TRBD1 identical over 7 bases. The ends lost 1 base at V and 5 bases at J; junction bases unmatched: 10. Germline-derived CDR1 and CDR2 are LGHDT and YNNKEL (reference sequence). The CDR3 consists of 16 residues. The CDR3 DNA reads as TGTGCCAGCAGCCAAGGGTCCACGACAGGGTGGACTGAAGCTTTCTTT. Translating gives CASSQGSTTGWTEAFF.

This clone was observed a handful of times. The rearrangement uses TRBV4-2 and TRBJ2-7, with 8 nucleotides matching TRBD1. There are 14 residues in the CDR3. The V segment lost 4 bases and the J segment 5 bases; nucleotides outside the gene matches: 7. Germline V gene sequence: CDR1 LGHNA, CDR2 YNFKEQ. The CDR3 protein is CASSPWTGRNEQYF. The CDR3 bases are TGTGCCAGCAGCCCTTGGACAGGGAGAAACGAGCAGTACTTC.

The chain joins TRBV27 to TRBJ2-1; TRBD2 matches 14 bases. This CDR3 comprises 17 residues. CDR1 and CDR2 (germline): MNHEY, SMNVEV (reference sequence). Trimming cost V 6 bases and J 7 bases; bases outside gene matches: 11. CDR3 residues: CASRNGLAGGLWNEQFF. The CDR3 bases are TGTGCCAGCAGAAATGGACTAGCGGGGGGTTTATGGAATGAGCAGTTCTTC.

The V and J genes are TRBV5-3 and TRBJ2-7, with D maybe TRBD2 (5 bases). TRBV5-3 is an open reading frame whose function is uncertain. This CDR3 is 14 amino acids long. The V and J ends lost 0 bases and 6 bases respectively, with 13 bases between them. CDR3 coding DNA: TGTGCCAGAAGCTTGGTCGGGAATCCCGGCGAGCAGTACTTC. This gives the protein CARSLVGNPGEQYF.

The chain has TRBV3-1 (or the pseudogene TRBV3-2) and TRBJ2-5; the D gene is possibly TRBD1 (6 bases). The CDR3 runs to 17 residues. Between the trimmed V and J ends, which lost 0 bases and 2 bases, there was a span of 16 bases. Germline assignment: CDR1 LGHDT and CDR2 YNNKEL (reference sequence). This CDR3 reads CASSQETWTARQETQYF. The CDR3 nucleotides are TGTGCCAGCAGCCAAGAAACGTGGACAGCGCGGCAAGAGACCCAGTACTTC.

This clone was recorded a few times. The V gene is TRBV18, the J gene TRBJ1-1; a weak D match, TRBD1 (5 bases). The ends were cut back, 3 bases at V and 4 bases at J, with 15 bases in the middle. CDR3 length equals 15 residues. Germline CDR1 and CDR2: KGHSH and LQKENI. This CDR3 reads CASSPGTPESTEAFF. CDR3 nucleotide sequence: TGTGCCAGCTCACCGGGGACTCCTGAGAGCACTGAAGCTTTCTTT. The whole variable domain, filled in from reference TRBV18 and TRBJ1-1, reads NAGVMQNPRHLVRRRGQEARLRCSPMKGHSHVYWYRQLPEEGLKFMVYLQKENIIDESGMPKERFSAEFPKEGPSILRIQQVVRGDSAAYFCASSPGTPESTEAFFGQGTRLTVV.

This chain uses TRBV25-1 with TRBJ1-2; 9 bases align to TRBD1. The length of the CDR3 is 14 residues. CDR1 MGHDK and CDR2 SYGVNS come from the germline V gene. With 4 bases clipped from V and 8 bases from J, the junction kept 8 bases outside the gene matches. The CDR3 is CASSGLRDRDGYTF. CDR3 nucleotide sequence: TGTGCCAGCAGTGGCCTGCGGGACAGGGACGGCTACACCTTC.

The CDR3 DNA reads TGCGCCAGCAGTCAATCCTCTAGCGGGGCGGGTCCAGATACGCAGTATTTT. Its translation is CASSQSSSGAGPDTQYF. V usage is TRBV23-1 and J usage is TRBJ2-3, with 9 bases lining up with TRBD2. TRBV23-1 counts as an open reading frame of uncertain function. The CDR3 is made up of 17 amino acids. The ends lost 0 bases at V and 4 bases at J; junction bases unmatched: 8.

In this sample, this clone turned up once. The V gene is TRBV7-6, the J gene TRBJ2-1, with no clear D. In germline, CDR1 is SGHVS, CDR2 FNYEAQ. Trimming pared 1 base from V and 6 bases from J, leaving 7 bases between. The CDR3 totals 13 residues. CDR3 sequence: CASSLGAANEQFF. The CDR3 DNA sequence: TGTGCCAGCAGCTTAGGGGCAGCCAATGAGCAGTTCTTC.

This clone was counted a few times. This chain links TRBV7-2 with TRBJ2-5, with D possibly being TRBD1 (6 bases). CDR3 length: 15 residues. Germline V gives CDR1 SGHTA, CDR2 FQGNSA. Trimming cost V 1 base and J 2 bases, with 11 bases left between them. CDR3 nucleotides: TGTGCCAGCAGCTTAGACAACAGGGTGCAAGAGACCCAGTACTTC. Its protein is CASSLDNRVQETQYF.

The chain links TRBV7-9 to TRBJ2-3; no reliable D call. The germline V gene encodes CDR1 SEHNR and CDR2 FQNEAQ (reference sequence). The CDR3 has 12 residues. The germline V and J ends were trimmed by 5 bases and 6 bases, with 9 bases remaining between them. The CDR3: CASSLTRDTQYF. As DNA, the CDR3 is TGTGCCAGCAGCCTGACTCGGGATACGCAGTATTTT.